This section outlines one T cell receptor (beta chain) sequence together with its context. Its target is not known. The entry originates in a study of shared clonotypes between healthy human individuals. Overall study: Donors had three CD4 naive, three CD4 memory, two CD8 naive and one CD8 memory plate apiece.

V gave up 4 bases and J gave up 4 bases, with 15 bases separating them. The V gene's germline CDR1 is MRHNA and CDR2 SNTAGT. CDR3 length equals 15 residues. Study-wide results and caveats: Donor clonotype sharing was expected to depend on sequencing depth. A reduction in generation probabilities was seen for non-shared clonotypes relative to those shared by all four donors.

As defined, naive CD8 cells were CD45RO-negative and positively selected for CCR7, with terminally differentiated effector memory CD45RA+ cells excluded. Per the study methods: Because ImmunoSEQ provided only junction sequences with no quality scores, the filtering differed. The data were produced by immunoSEQ multiplex PCR, yet TCRdb's version contains in-frame clones alone and is incomplete. V and J calls and clone size are those listed in that table; D and trimming were worked out from the DNA. This sample has about 2.1 million clones, with 80% to 95% found just once. The V and J genes are TRBV6-4 and TRBJ2-3; perhaps TRBD2 as D (6 bases). Sequencing was performed on naive CD8+ T cells from PBMCs. This sequence was found in a man between 18 and 35 years old in good health. Some clones in this sample may be carry-over from other donors' samples. The CDR3 DNA sequence: TGTGCCAGCAGTGTGGTTCTGGCGGGATCAGATACGCAGTATTTT. It encodes CASSVVLAGSDTQYF.